This T cell receptor beta chain was obtained from a study of T cell changes during pregnancy in multiple sclerosis. Some clones are missing from TCRdb's copy, which holds only in-frame ones; the method was immunoSEQ multiplex PCR. The sample consists of approximately 80,000 clones, about 94% of them appearing once. Germline assignment: CDR1 SGHRS and CDR2 YFSETQ. V was shortened by 3 bases and J by 5 bases, with 9 bases between the two germline ends. This CDR3 is 13 amino acids long. The sequences come from peripheral blood, collected in the third trimester of pregnancy. The chain is built from TRBV5-1 and TRBJ2-1, with D perhaps TRBD2 (6 bases). This sequence was found in a female donor with multiple sclerosis, enrolled in a pregnancy study. The CDR3 DNA reads as TGCGCCAGCAGCTCTAGCGTAAACAATGAGCAGTTCTTC. It yields the protein CASSSSVNNEQFF.